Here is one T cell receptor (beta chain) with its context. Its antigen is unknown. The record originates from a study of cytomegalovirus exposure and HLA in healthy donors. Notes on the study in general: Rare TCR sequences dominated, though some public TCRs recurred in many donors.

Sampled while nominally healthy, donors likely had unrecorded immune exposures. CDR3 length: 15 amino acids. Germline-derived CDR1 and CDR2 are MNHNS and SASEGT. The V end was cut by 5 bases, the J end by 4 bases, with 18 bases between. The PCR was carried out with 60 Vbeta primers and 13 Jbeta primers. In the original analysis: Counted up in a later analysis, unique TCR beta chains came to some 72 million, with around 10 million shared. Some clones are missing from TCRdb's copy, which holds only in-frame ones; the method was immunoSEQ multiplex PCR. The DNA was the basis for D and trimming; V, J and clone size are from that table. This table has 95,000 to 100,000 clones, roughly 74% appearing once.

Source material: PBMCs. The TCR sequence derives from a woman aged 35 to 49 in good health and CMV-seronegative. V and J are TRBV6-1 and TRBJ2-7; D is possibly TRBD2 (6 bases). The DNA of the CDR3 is TGTGCCAGCAGTCCCTTTCATAGCGGCGATTACGAGCAGTACTTC. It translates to CASSPFHSGDYEQYF.